This T cell receptor beta chain was sequenced during a study of T cells in localized non-small cell lung cancer. Study-level findings and limits: Tumor trailed uninvolved adjacent lung in T cell clonality, which peaked there.

Clones were read by immunoSEQ multiplex PCR, and TCRdb kept only the in-frame ones, dropping some. The sample lists about 40,000 clones, around 88% occurring once. A word on this clone: As yet, its antigen is unknown.

This CDR3 has 15 amino acids. Germline V gene sequence: CDR1 LGHNA, CDR2 YSLEER. Deletions cut 1 base from V and 5 bases from J, with 11 bases between. This TCR was sampled from a man between 35 and 75 years old with stage I lung adenocarcinoma. The rearrangement joins TRBV4-3 to TRBJ2-2; D gene uncertain. The source material was peripheral blood, sampled before any cancer treatment. The CDR3 spells CASSQGVMQTGELFF. The CDR3 DNA reads as TGCGCCAGCAGCCAAGGGGTTATGCAGACCGGGGAGCTGTTTTTT.